This T cell receptor (beta chain) was obtained from a study of metastatic and nonmetastatic thyroid tumors. Across the study: For malignant and benign thyroid patients, tumor or nodule tissue and blood were the sources whose repertoires were compared. Whole-study results and caveats: Compared with benign nodules, malignant thyroid tumors were reported to have significantly higher TCR beta diversity in both blood and tumor.

In regard to this clone: Its specificity is unknown.

Patients were all untreated before their thyroid surgery. In the original analysis: The distant-metastasis classifier for papillary thyroid cancer was built from CDR3 differences across clinicopathological groups. TCRdb called clones again from the PCR reads with MiXCR. The V and J calls, along with clone size, are taken from TCRdb and not from the paper's own processing. The table includes tens of thousands of clones, roughly 13% detected once. Germline-derived CDR1 and CDR2 are MNHNS and SASEGT. V lost 3 bases and J 7 bases, leaving 13 bases between the germline ends. This CDR3 is 13 amino acids long.

This chain joins TRBV6-1 and TRBJ2-7; D might be TRBD1 or TRBD2, each matching 5 bases. Sequencing used blood. This TCR derives from a female donor with papillary thyroid cancer or a benign thyroid nodule (not recorded which). Some clones in this sample may be carry-over from other donors' samples. The CDR3 sequence is CASSDSVEGEQYF. The CDR3, as DNA: TGTGCCAGCAGTGATTCAGTCGAGGGGGAGCAGTACTTC.